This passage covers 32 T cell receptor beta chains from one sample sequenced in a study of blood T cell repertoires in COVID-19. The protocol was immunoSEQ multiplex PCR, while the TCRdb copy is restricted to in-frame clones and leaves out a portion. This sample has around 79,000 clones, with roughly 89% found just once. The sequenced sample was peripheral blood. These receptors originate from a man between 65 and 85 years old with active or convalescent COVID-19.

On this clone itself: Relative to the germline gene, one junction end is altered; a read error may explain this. DNA for the CDR3: TGTGCCAGCAGGCGAAAAGAAACGGGGAACCCTGAAGCTTTCTTT. It yields the protein CASRRKETGNPEAFF. This chain uses TRBV27 with TRBJ1-1; D uncertain. CDR3 length equals 15 residues. From germline, CDR1 is MNHEY and CDR2 SMNVEV (reference sequence).

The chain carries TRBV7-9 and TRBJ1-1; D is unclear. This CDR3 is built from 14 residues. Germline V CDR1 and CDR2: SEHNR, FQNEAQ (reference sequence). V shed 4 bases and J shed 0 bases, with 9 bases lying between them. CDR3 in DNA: TGTGCCAGCAGCTCTTGGACTGTGAACACTGAAGCTTTCTTT. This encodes CASSSWTVNTEAFF.

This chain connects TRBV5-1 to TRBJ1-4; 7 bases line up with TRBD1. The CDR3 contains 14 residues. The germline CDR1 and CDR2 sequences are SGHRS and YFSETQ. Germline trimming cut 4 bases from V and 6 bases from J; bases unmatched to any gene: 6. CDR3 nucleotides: TGCGCCAGCAGCAAAGGGGGCTGGGATGAAAAACTGTTTTTT. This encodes CASSKGGWDEKLFF.

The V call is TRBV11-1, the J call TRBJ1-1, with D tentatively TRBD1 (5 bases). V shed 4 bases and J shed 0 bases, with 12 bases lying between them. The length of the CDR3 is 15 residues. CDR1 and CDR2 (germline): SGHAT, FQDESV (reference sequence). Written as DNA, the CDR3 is TGTGCCAGCAGCTCCCCAGGGTGGATGAACACTGAAGCTTTCTTT. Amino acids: CASSSPGWMNTEAFF.

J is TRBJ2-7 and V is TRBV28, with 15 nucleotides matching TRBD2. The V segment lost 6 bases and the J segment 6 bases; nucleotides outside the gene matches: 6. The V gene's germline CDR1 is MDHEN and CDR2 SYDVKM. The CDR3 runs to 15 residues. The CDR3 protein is CASSSGLAGGREQYF. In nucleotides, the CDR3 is TGTGCCAGCAGCTCCGGACTAGCGGGAGGGCGCGAGCAGTACTTC.

The CDR3 coding sequence is TGTGCCAGCAGTTTTCTTGGGGCCGGCACCGGGGAGCTGTTTTTT. Encoded protein: CASSFLGAGTGELFF. The chain employs TRBV27 and TRBJ2-2; maybe TRBD1 (5 bases). V lost 3 bases, J lost 4 bases, and 12 bases lay in between. This CDR3 region has 15 residues. CDR1 and CDR2 from the germline V gene are MNHEY and SMNVEV (reference sequence).

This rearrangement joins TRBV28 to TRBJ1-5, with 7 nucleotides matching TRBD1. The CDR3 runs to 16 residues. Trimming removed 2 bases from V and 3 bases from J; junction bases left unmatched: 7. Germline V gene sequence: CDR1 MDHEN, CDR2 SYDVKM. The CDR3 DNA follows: TGTGCCAGCAGTTTAACAGGGGAGGTATCCAATCAGCCCCAGCATTTT. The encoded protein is CASSLTGEVSNQPQHF. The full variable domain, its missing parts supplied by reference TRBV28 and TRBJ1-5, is DVKVTQSSRYLVKRTGEKVFLECVQDMDHENMFWYRQDPGLGLRLIYFSYDVKMKEKGDIPEGYSVSREKKERFSLILESASTNQTSMYLCASSLTGEVSNQPQHFGDGTRLSIL.

The CDR3 DNA is TGCGCCAGCAGCCGAGCCGGGACAGCCAACACTGAAGCTTTCTTT. It specifies CASSRAGTANTEAFF. The chain links TRBV5-1 to TRBJ1-1, with TRBD1 identical over 7 bases. Germline lookup yields CDR1 SGHRS and CDR2 YFSETQ. This CDR3 has 15 residues. The V gene end was trimmed by 4 bases and the J gene end by 2 bases; junction bases not matched to a gene: 8.

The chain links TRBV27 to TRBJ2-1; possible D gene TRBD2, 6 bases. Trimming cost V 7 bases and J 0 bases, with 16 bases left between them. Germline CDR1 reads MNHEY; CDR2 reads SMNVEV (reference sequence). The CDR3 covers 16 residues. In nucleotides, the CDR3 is TGTGCCAGCACGGGAGCCGACAGTAGCTCCTACAATGAGCAGTTCTTC. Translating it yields CASTGADSSSYNEQFF.

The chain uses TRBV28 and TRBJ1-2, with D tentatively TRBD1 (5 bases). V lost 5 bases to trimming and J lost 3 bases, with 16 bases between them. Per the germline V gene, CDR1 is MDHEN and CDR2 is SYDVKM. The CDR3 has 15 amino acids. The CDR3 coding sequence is TGTGCCAGCAGTCGTGCCGGGGGGGTTTACTATGGCTACACCTTC. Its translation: CASSRAGGVYYGYTF.

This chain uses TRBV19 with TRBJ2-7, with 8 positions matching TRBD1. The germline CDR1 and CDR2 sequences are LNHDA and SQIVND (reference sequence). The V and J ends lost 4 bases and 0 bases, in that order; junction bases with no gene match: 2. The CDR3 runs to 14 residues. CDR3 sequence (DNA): TGTGCCAGTAGTAGAACAGGGGGCTCCTACGAGCAGTACTTC. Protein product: CASSRTGGSYEQYF.

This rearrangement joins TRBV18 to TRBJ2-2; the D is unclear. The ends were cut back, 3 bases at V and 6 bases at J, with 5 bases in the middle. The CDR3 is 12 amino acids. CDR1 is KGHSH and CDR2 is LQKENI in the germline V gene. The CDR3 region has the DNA TGTGCCAGCTCACCTTCGGCCGGGGAGCTGTTTTTT. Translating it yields CASSPSAGELFF.

As DNA, the CDR3 is TGTGCCAGTAGTCCCCCCCGCAGGGGGCCATTGAATTCACCCCTCCACTTT. As protein: CASSPPRRGPLNSPLHF. V is TRBV19 and J is TRBJ1-6, with TRBD1 identical over 8 bases. The V segment lost 5 bases and the J segment 7 bases; nucleotides outside the gene matches: 13. CDR1 LNHDA and CDR2 SQIVND come from the germline V gene (reference sequence). This CDR3 has 17 residues.

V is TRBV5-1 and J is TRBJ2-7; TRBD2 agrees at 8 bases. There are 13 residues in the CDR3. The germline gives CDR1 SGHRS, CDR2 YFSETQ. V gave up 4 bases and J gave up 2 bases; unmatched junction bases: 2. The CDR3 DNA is TGCGCCAGCAGCGTTAGCGGGGCCTACGAGCAGTACTTC. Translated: CASSVSGAYEQYF.

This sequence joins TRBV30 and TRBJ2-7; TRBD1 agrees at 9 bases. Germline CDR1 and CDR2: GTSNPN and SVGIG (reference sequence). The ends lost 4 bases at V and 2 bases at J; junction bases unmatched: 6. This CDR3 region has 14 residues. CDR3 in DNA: TGTGCCTGGATTCCGAGGGACAGGGCCTACGAGCAGTACTTC. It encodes CAWIPRDRAYEQYF.

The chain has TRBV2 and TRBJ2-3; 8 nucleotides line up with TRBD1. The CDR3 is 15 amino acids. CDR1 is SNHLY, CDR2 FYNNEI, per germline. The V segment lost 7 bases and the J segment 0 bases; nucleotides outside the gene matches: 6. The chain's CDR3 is CASTDRALSTDTQYF. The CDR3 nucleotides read TGTGCCAGCACGGACAGGGCCCTTAGCACAGATACGCAGTATTTT.

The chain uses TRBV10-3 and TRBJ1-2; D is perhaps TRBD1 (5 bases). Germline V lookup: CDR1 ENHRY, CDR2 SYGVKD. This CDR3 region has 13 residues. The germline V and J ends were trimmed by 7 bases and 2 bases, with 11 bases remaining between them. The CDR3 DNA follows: TGTGCCATCAATCCCGGGGGAAACTATGGCTACACCTTC. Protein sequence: CAINPGGNYGYTF.

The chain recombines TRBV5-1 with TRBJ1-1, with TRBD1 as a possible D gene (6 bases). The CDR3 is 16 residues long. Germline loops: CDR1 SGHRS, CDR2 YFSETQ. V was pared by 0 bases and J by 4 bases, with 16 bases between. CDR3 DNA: TGCGCCAGCAGCTTGGCGCGGACAGCCCAGGGCACTGAAGCTTTCTTT. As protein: CASSLARTAQGTEAFF.

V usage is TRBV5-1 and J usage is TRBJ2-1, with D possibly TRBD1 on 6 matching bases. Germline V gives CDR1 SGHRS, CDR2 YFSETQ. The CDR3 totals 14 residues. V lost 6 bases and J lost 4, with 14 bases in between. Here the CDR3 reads CASKDGQPYNEQFF. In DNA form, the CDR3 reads TGCGCCAGCAAAGACGGACAGCCTTACAATGAGCAGTTCTTC.

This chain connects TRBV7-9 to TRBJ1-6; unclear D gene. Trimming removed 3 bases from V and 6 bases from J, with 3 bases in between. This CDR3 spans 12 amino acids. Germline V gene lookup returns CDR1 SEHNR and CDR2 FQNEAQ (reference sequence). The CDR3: CASSFLNSPLHF. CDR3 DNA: TGTGCCAGCAGCTTTCTTAATTCACCCCTCCACTTT. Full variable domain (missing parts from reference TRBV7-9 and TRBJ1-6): DTGVSQNPRHKITKRGQNVTFRCDPISEHNRLYWYRQTLGQGPEFLTYFQNEAQLEKSRLLSDRFSAERPKGSFSTLEIQRTEQGDSAMYLCASSFLNSPLHFGNGTRLTVT.

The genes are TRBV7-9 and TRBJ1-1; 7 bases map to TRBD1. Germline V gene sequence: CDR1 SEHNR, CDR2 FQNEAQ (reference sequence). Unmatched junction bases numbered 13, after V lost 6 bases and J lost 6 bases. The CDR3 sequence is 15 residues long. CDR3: CASREPGQSSPEAFF. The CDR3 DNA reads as TGTGCCAGCAGGGAGCCGGGACAGAGCTCCCCTGAAGCTTTCTTT.

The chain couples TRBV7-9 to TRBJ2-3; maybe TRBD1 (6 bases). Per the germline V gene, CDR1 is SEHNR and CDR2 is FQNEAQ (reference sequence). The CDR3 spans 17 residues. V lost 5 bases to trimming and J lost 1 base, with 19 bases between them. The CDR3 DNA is TGTGCCAGCAGCCCAGACAGGCGCCACCGGCGCACAGATACGCAGTATTTT. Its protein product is CASSPDRRHRRTDTQYF.

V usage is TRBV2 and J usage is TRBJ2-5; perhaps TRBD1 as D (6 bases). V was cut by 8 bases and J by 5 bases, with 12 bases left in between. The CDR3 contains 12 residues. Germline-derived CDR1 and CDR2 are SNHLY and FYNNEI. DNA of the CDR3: TGTGCCAGCCATCAGGGGCGTGAGACCCAGTACTTC. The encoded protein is CASHQGRETQYF. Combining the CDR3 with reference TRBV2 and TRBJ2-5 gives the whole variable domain EPEVTQTPSHQVTQMGQEVILRCVPISNHLYFYWYRQILGQKVEFLVSFYNNEISEKSEIFDDQFSVERPDGSNFTLKIRSTKLEDSAMYFCASHQGRETQYFGPGTRLLVL.

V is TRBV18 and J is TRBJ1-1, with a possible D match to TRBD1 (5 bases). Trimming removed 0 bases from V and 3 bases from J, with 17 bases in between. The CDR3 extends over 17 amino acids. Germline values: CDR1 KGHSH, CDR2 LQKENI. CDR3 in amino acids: CASSPPTSVKGYTEAFF. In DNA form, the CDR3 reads TGTGCCAGCTCACCACCGACAAGCGTCAAGGGGTACACTGAAGCTTTCTTT.

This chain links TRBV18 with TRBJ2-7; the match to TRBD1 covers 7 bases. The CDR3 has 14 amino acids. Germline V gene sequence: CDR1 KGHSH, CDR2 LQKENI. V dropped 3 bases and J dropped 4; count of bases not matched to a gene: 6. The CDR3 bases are TGTGCCAGCTCACCGCGACAGGGTACGTACGAGCAGTACTTC. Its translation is CASSPRQGTYEQYF.

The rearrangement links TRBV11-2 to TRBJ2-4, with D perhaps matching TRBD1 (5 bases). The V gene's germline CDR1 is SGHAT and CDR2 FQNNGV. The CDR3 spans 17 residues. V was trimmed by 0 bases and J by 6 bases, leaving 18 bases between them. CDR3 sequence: CASSLEVSTAPPNIQYF. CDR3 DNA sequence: TGTGCCAGCAGCTTAGAAGTCTCGACAGCCCCACCAAACATTCAGTACTTC.

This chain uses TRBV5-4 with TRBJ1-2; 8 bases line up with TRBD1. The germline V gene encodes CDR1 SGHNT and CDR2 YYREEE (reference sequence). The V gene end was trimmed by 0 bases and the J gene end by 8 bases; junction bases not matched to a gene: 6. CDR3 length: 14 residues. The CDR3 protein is CASSLAGTGSGYTF. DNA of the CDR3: TGTGCCAGCAGCTTGGCCGGGACAGGTAGCGGCTACACCTTC.

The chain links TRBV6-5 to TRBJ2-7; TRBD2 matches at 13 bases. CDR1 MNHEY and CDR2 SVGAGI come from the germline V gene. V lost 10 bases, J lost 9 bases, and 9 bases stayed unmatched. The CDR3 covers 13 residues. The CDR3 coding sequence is TGTGCCACCGGGACTAGCGGGATCGCGGGGCAGTACTTC. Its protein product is CATGTSGIAGQYF.

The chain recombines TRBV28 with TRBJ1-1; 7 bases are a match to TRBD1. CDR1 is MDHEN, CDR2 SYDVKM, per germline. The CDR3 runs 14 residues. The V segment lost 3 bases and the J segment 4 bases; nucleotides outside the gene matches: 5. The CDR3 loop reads CASSFGQASTEAFF. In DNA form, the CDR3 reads TGTGCCAGCAGTTTTGGACAGGCCAGCACTGAAGCTTTCTTT.

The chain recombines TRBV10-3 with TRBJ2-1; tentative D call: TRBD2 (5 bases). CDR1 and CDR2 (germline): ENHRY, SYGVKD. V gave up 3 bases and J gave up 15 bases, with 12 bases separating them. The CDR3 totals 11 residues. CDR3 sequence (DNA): TGTGCCATCAGTGATAGCGCGAATCCGTTCTTC. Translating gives CAISDSANPFF.

The CDR3 protein is CAIRGGMNTEAFF. The CDR3 bases are TGTGCCATTCGGGGGGGAATGAACACTGAAGCTTTCTTT. The chain joins TRBV12-3 or TRBV12-4 to TRBJ1-1, with D possibly TRBD1 on 5 matching bases. CDR3 length: 13 amino acids. Trimming left V 10 bases short and J 0 bases short, with 12 bases between.

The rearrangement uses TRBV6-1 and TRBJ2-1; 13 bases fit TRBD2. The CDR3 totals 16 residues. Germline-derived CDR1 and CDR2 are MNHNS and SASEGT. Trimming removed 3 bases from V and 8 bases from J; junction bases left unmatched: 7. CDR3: CASSDTGTSGKYEQFF. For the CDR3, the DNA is TGTGCCAGCAGTGATACCGGGACTAGCGGGAAGTATGAGCAGTTCTTC.